These 8 T cell receptor beta chains were sequenced from one sample in a study of graft-versus-host responses after intestinal transplantation. This table comes from immunoSEQ multiplex PCR, and its TCRdb copy is limited to in-frame clones, with some not included. The sample yields 93,000 or so clones, under 95% seen once. Antigens for these TCRs are unknown. Specimen: unstimulated CD8+ T cells sorted from spleen or lymph node cells, collected before intestinal transplant. These receptors were collected from a human donor who received an intestinal transplant.

The rearrangement joins TRBV4-1 to TRBJ2-7; TRBD1 agrees at 9 bases. This CDR3 is 15 amino acids long. The junction had 2 bases not matched to a gene; V was cut back by 1 base and J by 1 base. In germline, CDR1 is MGHRA, CDR2 YSYEKL. The CDR3 DNA sequence: TGCGCCAGCAGCCAAGTGGGACAGGGTTCCTACGAGCAGTACTTC. Its protein product is CASSQVGQGSYEQYF.

The chain couples TRBV27 to TRBJ1-1; TRBD1 aligns across 7 bases. CDR1 and CDR2 (germline): MNHEY, SMNVEV (reference sequence). V was pared by 4 bases and J by 1 base, with 0 bases of the junction left unmatched. The CDR3 is made up of 13 amino acids. CDR3 residues: CASSWDRNTEAFF. The DNA of the CDR3 is TGTGCCAGCAGTTGGGACAGGAACACTGAAGCTTTCTTT.

The V gene is TRBV5-6, the J gene TRBJ2-3; a possible D gene is TRBD2 (6 bases). The V gene lost 4 bases and the J gene lost 4 bases, with 16 bases spanning the gap. Per germline, CDR1 SGHDT and CDR2 YYEEEE. The CDR3 runs 15 residues. The CDR3 here is CASSPAGRGADTQYF. As DNA, the CDR3 is TGTGCCAGCAGCCCGGCCGGGCGGGGAGCAGATACGCAGTATTTT.

This rearrangement joins TRBV29-1 to TRBJ1-5; D perhaps matches TRBD1 (5 bases). The CDR3 covers 13 residues. V was pared by 4 bases and J by 1 base, with 8 bases between. Germline V gene lookup returns CDR1 SQVTM and CDR2 ANQGSEA. CDR3 in amino acids: CSVAPGSNQPQHF. DNA of the CDR3: TGCAGCGTTGCCCCAGGGAGCAATCAGCCCCAGCATTTT.

The chain couples TRBV6-1 to TRBJ1-1; no firm D call. The V end was cut by 8 bases, the J end by 9 bases, with 13 bases between. There are 11 residues in the CDR3. Germline V gene data show CDR1 as MNHNS and CDR2 as SASEGT. The CDR3 loop is CASLPGRKAFF. CDR3 in DNA: TGTGCCAGCCTCCCCGGACGGAAAGCTTTCTTT.

The rearrangement links TRBV15 to TRBJ2-5; D remains ambiguous. The DNA end lines up better with TRBJ2-7; the J call may be wrong. Germline CDR1 is LNHNV and CDR2 is YYDKDF (reference sequence). The CDR3 spans 12 residues. The CDR3 DNA is TGTGCCACCTCGGGCCTCACCTACGAGCAGTACTTC. This sequence encodes CATSGLTYEQYF.

The CDR3 DNA reads as TGTGCCAGCCTCCGGGACAGAAATAACTATGGCTACACCTTC. Amino acids: CASLRDRNNYGYTF. The rearrangement links TRBV6-1 to TRBJ1-2; TRBD1 matches 7 bases. Trimming took 8 bases from V and 1 from J; bases not matched to a gene: 7. The CDR3 has 14 residues. CDR1 MNHNS and CDR2 SASEGT come from the germline V gene.

This chain uses TRBV7-9 with TRBJ1-5, with 8 bases that match TRBD1. CDR1 and CDR2 from the germline V gene are SEHNR and FQNEAQ (reference sequence). Germline trimming cut 1 base from V and 6 bases from J; bases unmatched to any gene: 2. This CDR3 region has 14 residues. This chain's CDR3 is CASSLDRGIQPQHF. CDR3 in DNA: TGTGCCAGCAGCTTAGACAGGGGGATTCAGCCCCAGCATTTT.